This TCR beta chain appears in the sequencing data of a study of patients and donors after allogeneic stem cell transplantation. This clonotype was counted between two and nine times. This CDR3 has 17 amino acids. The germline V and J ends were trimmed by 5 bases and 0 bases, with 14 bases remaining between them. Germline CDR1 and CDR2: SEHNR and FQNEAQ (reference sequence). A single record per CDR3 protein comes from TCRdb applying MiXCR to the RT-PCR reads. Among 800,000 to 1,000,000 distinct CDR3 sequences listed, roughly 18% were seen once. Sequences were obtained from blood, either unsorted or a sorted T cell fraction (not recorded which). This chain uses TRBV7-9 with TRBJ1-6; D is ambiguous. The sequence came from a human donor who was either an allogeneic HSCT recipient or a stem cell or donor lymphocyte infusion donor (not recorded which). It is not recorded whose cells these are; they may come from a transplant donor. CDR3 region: CASSPRSGNSYNSPLHF. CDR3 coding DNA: TGTGCCAGCAGCCCCAGATCCGGGAACTCCTATAATTCACCCCTCCACTTT.